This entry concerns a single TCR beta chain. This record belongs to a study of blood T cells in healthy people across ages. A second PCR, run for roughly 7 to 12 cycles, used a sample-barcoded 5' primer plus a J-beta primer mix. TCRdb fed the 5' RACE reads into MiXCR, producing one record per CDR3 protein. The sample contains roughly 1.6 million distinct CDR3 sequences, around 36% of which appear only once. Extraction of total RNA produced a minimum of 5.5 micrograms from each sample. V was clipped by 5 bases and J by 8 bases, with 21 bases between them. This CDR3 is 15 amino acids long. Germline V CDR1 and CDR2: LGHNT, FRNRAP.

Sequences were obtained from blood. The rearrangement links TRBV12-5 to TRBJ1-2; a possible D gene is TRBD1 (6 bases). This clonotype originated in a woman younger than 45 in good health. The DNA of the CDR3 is TGTGCTAGTGGTCCCCACGGGGGCCCAACGGGAGGCTACACCTTC. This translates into CASGPHGGPTGGYTF.